Listed below are T cell receptor beta chains from one sample, sequenced in a study of vaccination and CD4 T cells after COVID-19. TCRdb ran MiXCR on the PCR reads and lists one entry per CDR3 protein. The sample holds some 18,000 distinct CDR3 sequences, approximately 67% seen once. The sample here was CD4+ T cells from blood, taken before SARS-CoV-2 vaccination. These receptors were obtained from a human donor who had recovered from COVID-19. CDR3s include the opening cysteine and the closing phenylalanine or tryptophan. A D gene is named only where the DNA matches it firmly. Clone sizes are given selectively: once, few, many, or a class where the clone is expanded.

d_gene | abundance | j_gene | v_gene | CDR3aa | CDR3nt
- | - | TRBJ2-1 | TRBV19 | CASSEQGLRVYYNEQFF | TGTGCCAGTAGTGAACAGGGCCTACGTGTCTACTACAATGAGCAGTTCTTC
TRBD1 | - | TRBJ1-1 | TRBV28 | CASRTAGGTGLGEAFF | TGTGCCAGCAGGACCGCGGGAGGGACAGGGCTTGGTGAAGCTTTCTTT
- | - | TRBJ2-7 | TRBV20-1 | CSARATTRSYEQYF | TGCAGTGCTAGAGCTACGACTCGCTCCTACGAGCAGTACTTC
- | few | TRBJ2-5 | TRBV20-1 | CGPEYQETQYF | TGCGGCCCGGAGTACCAAGAGACCCAGTACTTC
- | - | TRBJ1-2 | TRBV29-1 | CSVRGATNYGYTF | TGCAGCGTTAGGGGCGCCACGAACTATGGCTACACCTTC
- | - | TRBJ1-2 | TRBV5-1 | CASTRTVGDPNYGYTF | TGCGCCAGCACCCGGACAGTTGGAGACCCTAACTATGGCTACACCTTC
TRBD2 | - | TRBJ2-2 | TRBV7-3 | CASSLGVRGDTGELFF | TGTGCCAGCAGCTTAGGGGTGCGGGGGGACACCGGGGAGCTGTTTTTT
- | once | TRBJ1-1 | TRBV6-1 | CASTVRVNTEAFF | TGTGCCAGCACAGTGAGAGTGAACACTGAAGCTTTCTTT
TRBD1 | few | TRBJ1-2 | TRBV19 | CASSTLGTGADGYTF | TGTGCCAGTTCCACGTTGGGGACAGGGGCCGATGGCTACACCTTC
TRBD2 | - | TRBJ2-1 | TRBV24-1 | CATSDSAGISYNEQFF | TGTGCCACCAGTGACTCAGCGGGAATCTCCTACAATGAGCAGTTCTTC
- | - | TRBJ2-2 | TRBV7-2 | CASGHGRRGANTGELFF | TGTGCCAGCGGGCACGGTAGGCGGGGCGCGAACACCGGGGAGCTGTTTTTT
- | - | TRBJ1-5 | TRBV20-1 | CSATSDLNQPQHF | TGCAGTGCTACCTCGGACCTAAATCAGCCCCAGCATTTT
TRBD1 | - | TRBJ1-4 | TRBV7-9 | CASSLGQDNEKLFF | TGTGCCAGCAGCCTGGGACAGGATAATGAAAAACTGTTTTTT
- | - | TRBJ2-3 | TRBV10-3 | CAFPGGDTQYF | TGTGCCTTCCCGGGTGGAGATACGCAGTATTTT
TRBD1 | - | TRBJ1-1 | TRBV18 | CASSGTAMNTEAFF | TGTGCCAGCTCGGGGACAGCAATGAACACTGAAGCTTTCTTT
- | once | TRBJ2-7 | TRBV6-1 | CASSNSHEQYF | TGTGCCAGCAGTAACAGCCACGAGCAGTACTTC
- | - | TRBJ2-5 | TRBV7-2 | CASSFTAGGQETQYF | TGTGCCAGCAGCTTCACCGCAGGGGGGCAAGAGACCCAGTACTTC